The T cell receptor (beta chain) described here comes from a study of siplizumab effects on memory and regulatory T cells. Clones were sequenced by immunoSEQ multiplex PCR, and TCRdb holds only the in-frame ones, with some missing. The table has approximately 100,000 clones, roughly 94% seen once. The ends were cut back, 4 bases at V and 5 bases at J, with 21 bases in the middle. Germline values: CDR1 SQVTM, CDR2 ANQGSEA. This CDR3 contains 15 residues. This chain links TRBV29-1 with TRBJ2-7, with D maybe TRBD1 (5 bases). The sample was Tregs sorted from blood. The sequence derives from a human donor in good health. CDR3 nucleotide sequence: TGCAGCGTTGGGCTCCCGAGCAGGGCGCTAAACGAGCAGTACTTC. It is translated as CSVGLPSRALNEQYF.